Listed here is a single T cell receptor beta chain. The antigen is not known. The record originates from a study of blood T cells in healthy people across ages. General observations from the study: Fewer expanded clones and more diversity marked long-lived versus aged donors. It was held that the diversity estimates obtained from one million T cells were underestimates.

Using a J-beta primer mix together with a sample-barcoded 5' primer, a second PCR was run for about 6 to 12 cycles. TCRdb recomputed calls from the 5' RACE reads with MiXCR, one row per CDR3 protein. The table has approximately 290,000 distinct CDR3 sequences, roughly a quarter seen once; the top ten hold around 30%. Germline lookup yields CDR1 MDHEN and CDR2 SYDVKM. The CDR3 is made up of 14 amino acids. The chain combines TRBV28 with TRBJ2-5, with D maybe TRBD2 (5 bases). The J call is in doubt because the DNA end fits TRBJ2-1 better. Sequencing used blood. The clonotype originates from a woman in her 70s in good health. CDR3 region: CASSEYVTTNEQFF. CDR3 in DNA: TGTGCCAGCAGTGAGTATGTGACTACCAATGAGCAGTTCTTC.